This T cell receptor (beta chain) emerged from a study of cytomegalovirus exposure and HLA in healthy donors. Notes on the study in general: When analyzed later, a missense DCLRE1C variant was found to be linked to TCR beta V- and J-gene trimming.

For this clone: The antigen remains unidentified.

Germline loops: CDR1 MNHNS, CDR2 SASEGT. This CDR3 is built from 12 residues. J was trimmed by 5 bases and V by 11 bases; bases with no gene match: 7. Both 60 Vbeta primers and 13 Jbeta primers went into the PCR. Assay: immunoSEQ multiplex PCR; the TCRdb copy retains only in-frame clones and omits some. The sample has 130,000 to 150,000 clones, approximately 80% seen once. Sequencing was done on a sample of PBMCs. This TCR was recovered from a woman younger than 30 in good health and CMV-seropositive. The gene calls are TRBV6-1 and TRBJ2-5, with TRBD2 matching over 8 bases. In DNA, the CDR3 is TGTGCCTTAGCGGGGCCGCTGGAGACCCAGTACTTC. Protein product: CALAGPLETQYF.